The rows below give T cell receptor beta chains drawn from one sample of a study of cytomegalovirus exposure and HLA in healthy donors. Profiling relied on immunoSEQ multiplex PCR, and the TCRdb table lists in-frame clones only, not all of them. The data hold 50,000 to 65,000 clones, with under 90% observed a single time. Sequenced sample: PBMCs. The origin of the receptors is a woman in her late teens or twenties in good health and CMV-seronegative. Both conserved end residues are part of each CDR3. The order of the fields is J gene, V gene, D gene, clone size, CDR3 protein, CDR3 DNA. D genes are given only for firm matches. Expanded clones are given a class, and other clones once, few, many or no size at all.

j_call: TRBJ1-6; v_call: TRBV28; d_call: TRBD1; clone_size: .; cdr3_aa: CASSLQGGQGGSPLHF; cdr3_nt: TGTGCCAGCAGTTTACAAGGGGGACAGGGCGGTTCACCCCTCCACTTT
j_call: TRBJ2-3; v_call: TRBV19; d_call: .; clone_size: .; cdr3_aa: CASRSPEDTQYF; cdr3_nt: TGTGCCAGTAGGAGTCCTGAGGATACGCAGTATTTT
j_call: TRBJ2-7; v_call: TRBV25-1; d_call: .; clone_size: .; cdr3_aa: CASRNSISYEQYF; cdr3_nt: TGTGCCAGCAGGAATAGCATCTCCTACGAGCAGTACTTC
j_call: TRBJ2-1; v_call: TRBV28; d_call: TRBD1; clone_size: .; cdr3_aa: CASRMGQNYNEQFF; cdr3_nt: TGTGCCAGCAGGATGGGACAGAACTACAATGAGCAGTTCTTC
j_call: TRBJ2-4; v_call: TRBV4-1; d_call: .; clone_size: .; cdr3_aa: CASSQDSGLAKNIQYF; cdr3_nt: TGCGCCAGCAGCCAAGATAGCGGCCTCGCCAAAAACATTCAGTACTTC
j_call: TRBJ1-2; v_call: TRBV28; d_call: .; clone_size: .; cdr3_aa: CASSSGAANYGYTF; cdr3_nt: TGTGCCAGCAGTTCCGGAGCGGCTAACTATGGCTACACCTTC
j_call: TRBJ1-1; v_call: TRBV28; d_call: TRBD1; clone_size: .; cdr3_aa: CASRTGGETEAFF; cdr3_nt: TGTGCCAGCAGGACAGGGGGTGAGACTGAAGCTTTCTTT
j_call: TRBJ2-7; v_call: TRBV25-1; d_call: .; clone_size: .; cdr3_aa: CASSESLGSSYEQYF; cdr3_nt: TGTGCCAGCAGTGAATCTTTAGGGAGCTCCTACGAGCAGTACTTC
j_call: TRBJ1-2; v_call: TRBV11-2; d_call: TRBD1; clone_size: few; cdr3_aa: CASSLGTGVNYGYTF; cdr3_nt: TGTGCCAGCAGCTTAGGGACAGGGGTGAACTATGGCTACACCTTC
j_call: TRBJ1-3; v_call: TRBV5-1; d_call: TRBD1; clone_size: .; cdr3_aa: CASSFAGTGTGNTIYF; cdr3_nt: TGCGCCAGCAGCTTCGCGGGGACAGGGACTGGAAACACCATATATTTT
j_call: TRBJ2-1; v_call: TRBV19; d_call: .; clone_size: few; cdr3_aa: CASSILAEGVNEQFF; cdr3_nt: TGTGCCAGTAGTATTCTAGCGGAGGGGGTCAATGAGCAGTTCTTC
j_call: TRBJ2-7; v_call: TRBV5-1; d_call: TRBD2; clone_size: .; cdr3_aa: CASSLPGTSGRKQYF; cdr3_nt: TGCGCCAGCAGCTTACCGGGGACTAGCGGGAGAAAGCAGTACTTC
j_call: TRBJ1-5; v_call: TRBV30; d_call: TRBD1; clone_size: .; cdr3_aa: CAWGAGRTGNQPQHF; cdr3_nt: TGTGCCTGGGGGGCGGGGAGGACAGGGAATCAGCCCCAGCATTTT
j_call: TRBJ2-1; v_call: TRBV19; d_call: TRBD1; clone_size: .; cdr3_aa: CASSIGRTGGRNEQFF; cdr3_nt: TGTGCCAGTAGTATAGGAAGGACAGGGGGAAGGAATGAGCAGTTCTTC
j_call: TRBJ2-5; v_call: TRBV10-3; d_call: TRBD2; clone_size: .; cdr3_aa: CAISVGGRRETQYF; cdr3_nt: TGTGCCATCAGTGTAGGCGGGAGACGAGAGACCCAGTACTTC
j_call: TRBJ2-7; v_call: TRBV18; d_call: TRBD1; clone_size: .; cdr3_aa: CASSPPDRAYEQYF; cdr3_nt: TGTGCCAGCTCCCCTCCCGACAGGGCCTACGAGCAGTACTTC
j_call: TRBJ1-6; v_call: TRBV2; d_call: .; clone_size: once; cdr3_aa: CASSAGQNNSPLHF; cdr3_nt: TGTGCCAGCAGTGCGGGACAAAATAATTCCCCCCTCCACTTT
j_call: TRBJ2-7; v_call: TRBV27; d_call: TRBD2; clone_size: few; cdr3_aa: CASSETAGGPYEQYF; cdr3_nt: TGTGCCAGCAGCGAGACAGCGGGAGGGCCTTACGAGCAGTACTTC
j_call: TRBJ1-2; v_call: TRBV5-1; d_call: .; clone_size: .; cdr3_aa: CASSPDNDYGYTF; cdr3_nt: TGCGCCAGCAGCCCGGACAATGACTATGGCTACACCTTC
j_call: TRBJ1-4; v_call: TRBV10-3; d_call: TRBD1; clone_size: .; cdr3_aa: CAISERQGTANEKLFF; cdr3_nt: TGTGCCATCAGTGAGCGGCAGGGGACAGCTAATGAAAAACTGTTTTTT
j_call: TRBJ2-3; v_call: TRBV28; d_call: TRBD1; clone_size: .; cdr3_aa: CAITGGATDTQYF; cdr3_nt: TGTGCCATCACAGGGGGTGCCACAGATACGCAGTATTTT
j_call: TRBJ2-7; v_call: TRBV7-2; d_call: .; clone_size: .; cdr3_aa: CASSNRGGGAYEQYF; cdr3_nt: TGTGCCAGCAGCAACCGCGGTGGAGGCGCCTACGAGCAGTACTTC
j_call: TRBJ1-1; v_call: TRBV6-6; d_call: .; clone_size: .; cdr3_aa: CASSYRMEFTEAFF; cdr3_nt: TGTGCCAGCAGTTACCGCATGGAGTTCACTGAAGCTTTCTTT
j_call: TRBJ1-4; v_call: TRBV28; d_call: TRBD1; clone_size: once; cdr3_aa: CASSPRQGAYEKLFF; cdr3_nt: TGTGCCAGCAGTCCGAGACAGGGGGCTTATGAAAAACTGTTTTTT
j_call: TRBJ1-3; v_call: TRBV21-1; d_call: .; clone_size: .; cdr3_aa: CASSKGPLLGQAGLVGNTIYF; cdr3_nt: TGTGCCAGCAGCAAAGGGCCTTTACTTGGGCAGGCGGGCTTAGTTGGAAACACCATATATTTT
j_call: TRBJ2-3; v_call: TRBV11-2; d_call: .; clone_size: .; cdr3_aa: CASSGGWDTQYF; cdr3_nt: TGTGCCAGCAGCGGGGGCTGGGATACGCAGTATTTT
j_call: TRBJ2-2; v_call: TRBV6-1; d_call: TRBD2; clone_size: .; cdr3_aa: CASSEIAGRGSGELFF; cdr3_nt: TGTGCCAGCAGTGAAATCGCCGGGAGGGGAAGCGGGGAGCTGTTTTTT
j_call: TRBJ2-1; v_call: TRBV4-2; d_call: .; clone_size: .; cdr3_aa: CASSHPRSSEQFF; cdr3_nt: TGTGCCAGCAGCCACCCCCGTTCGAGTGAGCAGTTCTTC
j_call: TRBJ2-1; v_call: TRBV28; d_call: TRBD1; clone_size: .; cdr3_aa: CASGRGQSYNEQFF; cdr3_nt: TGTGCCAGCGGCAGGGGGCAATCCTACAATGAGCAGTTCTTC
j_call: TRBJ2-2; v_call: TRBV30; d_call: TRBD2; clone_size: .; cdr3_aa: CAWLAGEGNTGELFF; cdr3_nt: TGTGCCTGGCTAGCGGGAGAGGGGAACACCGGGGAGCTGTTTTTT
j_call: TRBJ1-1; v_call: TRBV15; d_call: .; clone_size: .; cdr3_aa: CATSRDTGSDTEAFF; cdr3_nt: TGTGCCACCAGCAGAGACACCGGGAGCGACACTGAAGCTTTCTTT
j_call: TRBJ2-3; v_call: TRBV5-1; d_call: .; clone_size: .; cdr3_aa: CASSLESAMGTDTQYF; cdr3_nt: TGCGCCAGCAGCTTGGAAAGCGCGATGGGCACAGATACGCAGTATTTT
j_call: TRBJ1-2; v_call: TRBV4-1; d_call: TRBD1; clone_size: .; cdr3_aa: CASSQGPGTGGRGYPF; cdr3_nt: TGCGCCAGCAGCCAAGGACCCGGGACAGGGGGCCGTGGCTACCCCTTC
j_call: TRBJ1-5; v_call: TRBV6-5; d_call: .; clone_size: few; cdr3_aa: CASRRGIYSNQPQHF; cdr3_nt: TGTGCCAGCCGGAGAGGCATTTATAGCAATCAGCCCCAGCATTTT
j_call: TRBJ2-3; v_call: TRBV4-1; d_call: TRBD2; clone_size: .; cdr3_aa: CASSQDRVAGTDEDTQYF; cdr3_nt: TGCGCCAGCAGCCAAGATAGGGTAGCGGGAACAGATGAAGATACGCAGTATTTT
j_call: TRBJ1-5; v_call: TRBV5-8; d_call: TRBD1; clone_size: .; cdr3_aa: CASSRDRGRNQPQHF; cdr3_nt: TGTGCCAGCAGCAGGGACAGGGGGCGGAATCAGCCCCAGCATTTT
j_call: TRBJ1-5; v_call: TRBV19; d_call: .; clone_size: .; cdr3_aa: CASSQPGVGQPQHF; cdr3_nt: TGTGCCAGTAGTCAACCGGGGGTTGGACAGCCCCAGCATTTT
j_call: TRBJ2-4; v_call: TRBV5-4; d_call: .; clone_size: .; cdr3_aa: CASSGLTGADSQYF; cdr3_nt: TGTGCCAGCAGCGGCCTGACTGGGGCGGACAGTCAGTACTTC
j_call: TRBJ1-1; v_call: TRBV5-4; d_call: .; clone_size: .; cdr3_aa: CASSKSAGQNTEAFF; cdr3_nt: TGTGCCAGCAGCAAGTCCGCCGGACAGAACACTGAAGCTTTCTTT
j_call: TRBJ2-3; v_call: TRBV5-1; d_call: .; clone_size: once; cdr3_aa: CASSLDRNTDTQYF; cdr3_nt: TGCGCCAGCAGCTTGGACAGGAACACAGATACGCAGTATTTT
j_call: TRBJ1-2; v_call: TRBV4-1; d_call: .; clone_size: .; cdr3_aa: CASSPVGQYGYTF; cdr3_nt: TGCGCCAGCAGCCCAGTCGGACAGTATGGCTACACCTTC
j_call: TRBJ2-1; v_call: TRBV19; d_call: TRBD2; clone_size: .; cdr3_aa: CASSMRAGEGRDEQFF; cdr3_nt: TGTGCCAGTAGTATGAGGGCGGGGGAAGGGAGGGATGAGCAGTTCTTC
j_call: TRBJ2-7; v_call: TRBV28; d_call: .; clone_size: .; cdr3_aa: CASSQRLPTYEQYF; cdr3_nt: TGTGCCAGCAGCCAACGTCTTCCTACCTACGAGCAGTACTTC
j_call: TRBJ2-7; v_call: TRBV19; d_call: .; clone_size: .; cdr3_aa: CASSWGGRACNEQYF; cdr3_nt: TGTGCCAGTAGTTGGGGGGGCAGGGCATGCAACGAGCAGTACTTC
j_call: TRBJ2-7; v_call: TRBV27; d_call: TRBD2; clone_size: .; cdr3_aa: CASMLAGVNEQYF; cdr3_nt: TGTGCCAGCATGCTAGCGGGAGTTAATGAGCAGTACTTC
j_call: TRBJ1-1; v_call: TRBV28; d_call: .; clone_size: .; cdr3_aa: CASATPGTEAFF; cdr3_nt: TGTGCCAGCGCCACCCCGGGTACTGAAGCTTTCTTT
j_call: TRBJ2-7; v_call: TRBV6-5; d_call: TRBD1; clone_size: few; cdr3_aa: CASSKGASGEQYF; cdr3_nt: TGTGCCAGCAGCAAGGGGGCCTCTGGCGAGCAGTACTTC
j_call: TRBJ2-1; v_call: TRBV19; d_call: .; clone_size: .; cdr3_aa: CASSNEEPISYNEQFF; cdr3_nt: TGTGCCAGTAGTAACGAGGAGCCGATCTCCTACAATGAGCAGTTCTTC